This T cell receptor beta chain was found in a study of T-cell reconstitution after alpha-beta-depleted transplantation in children (TCRdb year 2016). In the study overall: The study quantitatively tracked T-cell immune reconstitution after TCRalphabeta/CD19-depleted allogeneic hematopoietic cell transplantation in children using TCR repertoire profiling.

V drops 1 base and J drops 5 bases, leaving 8 bases in between. Looking up the germline V gene yields CDR1 KGHSH and CDR2 LQKENI. Taken from cysteine to phenylalanine, the CDR3 has 13 residues. Left in the record is the CDR3 DNA by itself, 39 bases read in frame from the first base. Only a few counts were recorded for this clonotype. Its target antigen remains unknown. One base away there is no much larger clone; base qualities are not given. The paper as a whole reports these results and caveats: In some patients, the high TCRbeta diversity seen at day 60 was put down to recipient T cells and intrathymic progenitors that had survived conditioning. The frequencies of hyperexpanded clones fell over the following months, and after one year, T-cell counts and TCRbeta diversity were mostly attributed to newly produced T cells. The apparently early alphabetaT-cell count recovery about two months after transplant was reportedly dependent on only several hundred rapidly expanded clones derived from non-depleted graft cells.

The library was produced with PCR. Sequencing used an Illumina HiSeq 2500. To normalize quantification of the TCRbeta repertoire, the TCR libraries were built with molecular barcoding that relied on unique molecular identifiers. The public reads were reprocessed in TCRdb via fastp at Q25 and MiXCR, keeping in-frame beta chains. Under each unique CDR3 protein, matching rows form one entry showing the most common genes and DNA. The sample yields fewer than 1 million distinct CDR3 sequences; under 20% were counted once. Approximately 5% of the sample goes to the ten largest clones. The intended sense of this specimen's treatment or condition label: allogeneic hematopoietic cell transplantation with graft depleted of TCRalphabeta T cells and CD19 B cells. Transplant recipients were children who received TCRalphabeta/CD19-depleted allogeneic hematopoietic cell grafts.

This sequence uses TRBV18 and TRBJ2-5; a tentative D call is TRBD2 (6 bases match). Sequenced here: PBMCs, mostly from graft donor cells, sampled 360 days after TCRalphabeta/CD19-depleted stem cell transplant. The TCR sequence derives from a male patient aged 5 to 17 who had a stem cell transplant for acute lymphoblastic leukemia, so the T cells may come from the graft donor. The DNA is TGTGCCAGCTCACCACAACGGGGGGAGACCCAGTACTTC. Its protein reads: CASSPQRGETQYF.